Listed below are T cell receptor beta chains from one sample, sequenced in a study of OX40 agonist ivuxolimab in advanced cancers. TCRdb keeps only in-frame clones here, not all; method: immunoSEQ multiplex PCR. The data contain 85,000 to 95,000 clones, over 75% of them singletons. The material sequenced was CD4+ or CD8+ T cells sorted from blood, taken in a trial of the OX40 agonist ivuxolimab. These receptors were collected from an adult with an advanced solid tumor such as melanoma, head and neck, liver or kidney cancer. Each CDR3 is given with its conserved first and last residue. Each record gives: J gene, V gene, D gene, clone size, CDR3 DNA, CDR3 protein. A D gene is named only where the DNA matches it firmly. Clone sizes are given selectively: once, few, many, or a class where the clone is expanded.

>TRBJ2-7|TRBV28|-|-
TGTGCCAGCTCACTAAAATTGGGAGAGCAGTACTTC
CASSLKLGEQYF
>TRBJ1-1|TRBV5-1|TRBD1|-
TGCGCCAGCAGCTCCCAGGGGGCTGATCGGACCGAAGCTTTCTTT
CASSSQGADRTEAFF
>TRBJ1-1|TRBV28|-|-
TGTGCCAGCAGTGGGACGGACGGACCTTTGAACACTGAAGCTTTCTTT
CASSGTDGPLNTEAFF
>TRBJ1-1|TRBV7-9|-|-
TGTGCCAGCAGCTTAGAGGCCGGACAAGGACCTTTCTTT
CASSLEAGQGPFF
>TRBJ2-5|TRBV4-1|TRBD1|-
TGCGCCAGCAGCCAAGATCAGGCGACAGGGGTTAGGACACGGTACTTC
CASSQDQATGVRTRYF
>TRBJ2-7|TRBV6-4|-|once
TGTGCCTGCACACGGGAGCAGTACTTC
CACTREQYF
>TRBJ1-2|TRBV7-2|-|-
TGTGCCAGCAGCCCCCCTCTCGACTTGTGGGGGGACGGCTACACCTTC
CASSPPLDLWGDGYTF
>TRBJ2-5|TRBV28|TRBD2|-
TGTGCCAGCAGTTCATCGGGACTAGCGGGAGGAGAGACCCAGTACTTC
CASSSSGLAGGETQYF
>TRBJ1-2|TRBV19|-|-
TGTGCCAGTGCTAATTACGGACCCGCCGAGGGCTACACCTTC
CASANYGPAEGYTF
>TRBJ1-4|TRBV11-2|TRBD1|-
TGTGCCAGCAGCTTCCAATCAGGGGGCACAACTAATGAAAAACTGTTTTTT
CASSFQSGGTTNEKLFF
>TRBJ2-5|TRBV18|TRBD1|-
TGTGCCAGCTCACCACTTTCCGGGACAGGGGGCTGGGAGACCCAGTACTTC
CASSPLSGTGGWETQYF
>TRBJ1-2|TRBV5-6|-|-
TGTGCCAGCAGCCCACTTAGGGCGGAACACTATGGCTACACCTTC
CASSPLRAEHYGYTF
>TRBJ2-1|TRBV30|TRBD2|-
TGTGCCTGGAGTGAAACTAGCGGGAGCTACAATGAGCAGTTCTTC
CAWSETSGSYNEQFF
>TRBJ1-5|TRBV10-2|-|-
TGCGCCAGCAGTGAGATTGGGTATCAGCCCCAGCATTTT
CASSEIGYQPQHF
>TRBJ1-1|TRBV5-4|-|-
TGTGCCAGCAGCAACACCGGAAGAAACACTGAAGCTTTCTTT
CASSNTGRNTEAFF
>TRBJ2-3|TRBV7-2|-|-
TGTGCCAGCAGCACCTCCTCTACTCTCACAGATACGCAGTATTTT
CASSTSSTLTDTQYF
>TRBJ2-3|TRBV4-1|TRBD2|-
TGCGCCAGCAGCCCGGGACTAGCGGGACCCAGAGATACGCAGTATTTT
CASSPGLAGPRDTQYF
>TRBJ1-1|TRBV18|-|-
TGTGCCAGCTCACTCCTAGAGGGCACTGAAGCTTTCTTT
CASSLLEGTEAFF
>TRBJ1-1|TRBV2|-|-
TGTGCCAGCAATGCGGAAGACACTGAAGCTTTCTTT
CASNAEDTEAFF
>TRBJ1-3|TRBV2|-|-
TGTGCCAGCAGGGCCGGGGCCTACGGAAACACCATATATTTT
CASRAGAYGNTIYF
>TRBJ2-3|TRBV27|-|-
TGTGCCAGCAGTTTATCAAAGTCCTTCACAGATACGCAGTATTTT
CASSLSKSFTDTQYF
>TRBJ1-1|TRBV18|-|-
TGTGCCAGCTCAGCAGGGGTTGAGACTGAAGCTTTCTTT
CASSAGVETEAFF
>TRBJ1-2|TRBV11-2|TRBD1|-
TGTGCCAGCAGCCCGGACAGGGTTCAAGGCTACACCTTC
CASSPDRVQGYTF
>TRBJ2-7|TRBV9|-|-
TGTGCCAGCAGCGTAGAAGAAACCTACGAGCAGTACTTC
CASSVEETYEQYF
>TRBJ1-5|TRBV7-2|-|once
TGTGCCAGCAGCCCTTTCCAGGGCACCAATCAGCCCCAGCATTTT
CASSPFQGTNQPQHF
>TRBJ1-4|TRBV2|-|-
TGTGCCAGCGTGGATTTCAGTGAAAAACTGTTTTTT
CASVDFSEKLFF
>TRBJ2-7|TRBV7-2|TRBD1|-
TGTGCCAGCAGCTTAGTTGCAGGGGGTGTCTACGAGCAGTACTTC
CASSLVAGGVYEQYF
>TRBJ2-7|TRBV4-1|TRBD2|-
TGCGCCAGCAGTCCGGGACTAGGTTCACTTGGACGATACGAGCAGTACTTC
CASSPGLGSLGRYEQYF
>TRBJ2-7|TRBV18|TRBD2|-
TGTGCCAGCTCACCAGGCGGGGGTAGTTTGGTCTACGAGCAGTACTTC
CASSPGGGSLVYEQYF
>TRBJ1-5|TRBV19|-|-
TGTGCCAGTAGTTCCTCGAGCGGCCAGCCCCAGCATTTT
CASSSSSGQPQHF
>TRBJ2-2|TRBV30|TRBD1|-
TGTGCCTGGAGTGGACAGGGGGCCGGGGAGCTGTTTTTT
CAWSGQGAGELFF
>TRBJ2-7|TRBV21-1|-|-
TGTGCCAGCAGCAAACAAGGCAGGGGATATGATACCTACGAGCAGTACTTC
CASSKQGRGYDTYEQYF
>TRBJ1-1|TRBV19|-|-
TGTGCCAGTAGTATAATCGACGCGGGGACGGCTTTCTTT
CASSIIDAGTAFF
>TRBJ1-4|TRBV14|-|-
TGTGCCAGCAGCTTGCAAGGGGGGGCAAATGAAAAACTGTTTTTT
CASSLQGGANEKLFF
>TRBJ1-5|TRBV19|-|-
TGTGCCAGTAGTATAGATATCCAGCCCCAGCATTTT
CASSIDIQPQHF
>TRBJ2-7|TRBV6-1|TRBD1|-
TGTGCCAGCAGTGAACCGGGCAGGGGGCGAGTTGGGTCCTACGAGCAGTACTTC
CASSEPGRGRVGSYEQYF
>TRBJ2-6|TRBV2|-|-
TGTGCCAGCGCACGGGACTTCTCTGGGGCCAACGTCCTGACTTTC
CASARDFSGANVLTF
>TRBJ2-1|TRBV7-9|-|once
TGTGCCAGCAGCTTAGCCGAATCATCAAGGGAGCAGTTCTTC
CASSLAESSREQFF
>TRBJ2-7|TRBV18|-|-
TGTGCCAGCTCACCAACTAGCAGTTACGAGCAGTACTTC
CASSPTSSYEQYF
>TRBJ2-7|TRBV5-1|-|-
TGCGCCAGCAGCTCGAGGTCAACAGGGTCATACGAGCAGTACTTC
CASSSRSTGSYEQYF
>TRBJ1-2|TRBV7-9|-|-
TGTGCCAGCAGTACCGGGCCCCAGGAGGATGGCTACACCTTC
CASSTGPQEDGYTF
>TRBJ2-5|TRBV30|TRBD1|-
TGTGCCTGGGACAGGGGCCAAGAGACCCAGTACTTC
CAWDRGQETQYF
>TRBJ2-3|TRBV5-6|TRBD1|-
TGTGCCAGCAGCTTGCGACAGGGGTTCACAGATACGCAGTATTTT
CASSLRQGFTDTQYF
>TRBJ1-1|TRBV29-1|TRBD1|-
TGCAGCTTCGGACAGGGAATTGAAGCTTTCTTT
CSFGQGIEAFF
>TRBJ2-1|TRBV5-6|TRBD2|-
TGTGCCAGCAGTCTTAGGACTAGCGGGAGGTTCAGATCCTACAATGAGCAGTTCTTC
CASSLRTSGRFRSYNEQFF
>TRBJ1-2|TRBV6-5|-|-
TGTGCCAGCAGTTATGGTTTGGGGTCGAACTATGGCTACACCTTC
CASSYGLGSNYGYTF
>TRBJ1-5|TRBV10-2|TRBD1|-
TGCGCCAGCAGTAAGACGACAGGGAACAATCAGCCCCAGCATTTT
CASSKTTGNNQPQHF
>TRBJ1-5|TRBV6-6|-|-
TGTGCCAGCAGTTCTATAGGACCCAGCAATCAGCCCCAGCATTTT
CASSSIGPSNQPQHF
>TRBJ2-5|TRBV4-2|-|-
TGTGCCAGCAGCCAGCAGGGGGGAGGGGAGACCCAGTACTTC
CASSQQGGGETQYF
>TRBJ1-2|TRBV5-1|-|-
TGCGCCAGCAGAGAGCAGGGAAATAATCTACAAGCAGCGGGCTACACCTTC
CASREQGNNLQAAGYTF
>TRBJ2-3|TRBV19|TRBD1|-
TGTGCCACGGCCGGGACAGGCAGCACAGATACGCAGTATTTT
CATAGTGSTDTQYF
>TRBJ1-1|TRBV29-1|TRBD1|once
TGCAGCGTTGAAGTTCCAGGGGGCGCGGACACTGAAGCTTTCTTT
CSVEVPGGADTEAFF
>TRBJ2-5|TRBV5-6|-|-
TGTGCCAGCAGCTTGAGTCCCGGACTGGCACAAGAGACCCAGTACTTC
CASSLSPGLAQETQYF
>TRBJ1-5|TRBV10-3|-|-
TGTGCCATCAGTGACAGCGCGATTAACAATCAGCCCCAGCATTTT
CAISDSAINNQPQHF
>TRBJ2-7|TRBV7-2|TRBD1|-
TGTGCCAGCAGCTTGGACAGGGTAACGTCCTACGAGCAGTACTTC
CASSLDRVTSYEQYF
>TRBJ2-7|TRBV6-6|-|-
TGTGCCAGCAGTTACGGAGGACGTAGGACCTACGAGCAGTACTTC
CASSYGGRRTYEQYF
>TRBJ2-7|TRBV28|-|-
TGTGCCAGCAGCTTCCGATCAGGGCCCTACGAGCAGTACTTC
CASSFRSGPYEQYF
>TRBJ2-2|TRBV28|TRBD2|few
TGTGCCAGCAGTTTAGGGACTAGCGGGAGACCGACCGGGGAGCTGTTTTTT
CASSLGTSGRPTGELFF
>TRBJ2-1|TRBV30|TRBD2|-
TGTGCCTGGAGACGACTAGCGGGGGCCTACAATGAGCAGTTCTTC
CAWRRLAGAYNEQFF